The clone carrying this T cell receptor (beta chain) has a single count. Its target is not known. This specimen belongs to a study of shared clonotypes between healthy human individuals. Overall study results and limits: Clonotype sharing among donors was thought likely to change with sequencing depth. Blood was the only sampled material, and tissue repertoires likely differ. In contrast to clonotypes shared by all four donors, non-shared clonotypes had lower generation probabilities.

Germline V gene data show CDR1 as SGHDT and CDR2 as YYEEEE. V dropped 3 bases and J dropped 9; count of bases not matched to a gene: 13. The CDR3 runs to 16 residues. Deep was the level at which the assay was run. Produced via immunoSEQ multiplex PCR; TCRdb's table is partial and in-frame only. The sample includes roughly 1 million clones, approximately 80% seen only once; the top ten take about 0.52%. The source material was memory CD4+ T cells from PBMCs. The subset was: CD45RA-negative fraction. This receptor was taken from a man between 18 and 29 years old in good health. Some clones in this sample may be carry-over from other donors' samples. The chain is built from TRBV5-6 and TRBJ2-3; 10 bases are shared with TRBD2. The CDR3 loop is CASSSGTSALRYTQYF. CDR3 in DNA: TGTGCCAGCAGCTCGGGGACTAGCGCCCTCCGGTACACGCAGTATTTT. Full variable domain (missing parts from reference TRBV5-6 and TRBJ2-3): DAGVTQSPTHLIKTRGQQVTLRCSPKSGHDTVSWYQQALGQGPQFIFQYYEEEERQRGNFPDRFSGHQFPNYSSELNVNALLLGDSALYLCASSSGTSALRYTQYFGPGTRLTVL.